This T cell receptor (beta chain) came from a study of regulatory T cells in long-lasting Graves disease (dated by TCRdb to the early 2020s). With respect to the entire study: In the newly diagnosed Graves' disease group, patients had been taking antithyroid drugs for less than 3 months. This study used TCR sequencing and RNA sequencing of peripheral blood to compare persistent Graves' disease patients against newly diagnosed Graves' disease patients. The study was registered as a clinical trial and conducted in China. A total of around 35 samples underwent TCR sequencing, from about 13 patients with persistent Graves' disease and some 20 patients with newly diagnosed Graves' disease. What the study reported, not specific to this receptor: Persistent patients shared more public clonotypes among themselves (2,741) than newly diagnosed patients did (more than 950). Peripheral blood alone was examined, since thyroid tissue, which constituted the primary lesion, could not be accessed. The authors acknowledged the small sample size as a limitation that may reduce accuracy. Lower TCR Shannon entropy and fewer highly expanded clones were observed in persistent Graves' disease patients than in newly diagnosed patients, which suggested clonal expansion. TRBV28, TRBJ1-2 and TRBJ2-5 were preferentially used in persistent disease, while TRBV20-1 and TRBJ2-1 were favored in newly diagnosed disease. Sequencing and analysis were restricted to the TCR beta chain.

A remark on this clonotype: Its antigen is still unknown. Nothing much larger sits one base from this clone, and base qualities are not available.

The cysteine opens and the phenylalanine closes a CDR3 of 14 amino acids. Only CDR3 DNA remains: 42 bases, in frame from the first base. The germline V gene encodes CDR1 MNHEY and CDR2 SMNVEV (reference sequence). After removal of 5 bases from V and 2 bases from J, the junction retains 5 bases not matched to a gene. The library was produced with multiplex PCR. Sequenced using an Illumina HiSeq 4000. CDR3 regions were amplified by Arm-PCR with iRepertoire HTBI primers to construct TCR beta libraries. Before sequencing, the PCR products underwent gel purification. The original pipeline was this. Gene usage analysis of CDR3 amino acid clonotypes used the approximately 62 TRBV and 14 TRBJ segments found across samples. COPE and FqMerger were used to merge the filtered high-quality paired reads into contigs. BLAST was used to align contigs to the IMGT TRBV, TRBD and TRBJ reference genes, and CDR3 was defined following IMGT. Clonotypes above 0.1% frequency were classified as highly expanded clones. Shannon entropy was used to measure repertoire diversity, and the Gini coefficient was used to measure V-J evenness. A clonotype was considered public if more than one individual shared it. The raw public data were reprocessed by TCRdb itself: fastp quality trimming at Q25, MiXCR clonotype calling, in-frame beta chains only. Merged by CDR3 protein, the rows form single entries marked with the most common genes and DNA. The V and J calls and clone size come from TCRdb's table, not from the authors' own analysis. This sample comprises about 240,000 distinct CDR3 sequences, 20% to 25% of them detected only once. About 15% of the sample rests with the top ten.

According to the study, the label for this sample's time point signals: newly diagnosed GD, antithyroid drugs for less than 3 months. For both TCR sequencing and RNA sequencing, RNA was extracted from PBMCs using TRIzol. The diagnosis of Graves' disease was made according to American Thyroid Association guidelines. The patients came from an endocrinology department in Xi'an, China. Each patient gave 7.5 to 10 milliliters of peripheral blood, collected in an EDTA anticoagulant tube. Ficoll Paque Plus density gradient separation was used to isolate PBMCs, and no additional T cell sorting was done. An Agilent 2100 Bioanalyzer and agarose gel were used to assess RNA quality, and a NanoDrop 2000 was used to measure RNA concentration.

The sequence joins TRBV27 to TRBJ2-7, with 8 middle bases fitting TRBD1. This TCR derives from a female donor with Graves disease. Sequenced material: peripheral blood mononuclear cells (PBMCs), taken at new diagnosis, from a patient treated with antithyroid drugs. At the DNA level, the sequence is TGTGCCAGCAGTCCCCACAGGGGGACCTACGAGCAGTACTTC. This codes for CASSPHRGTYEQYF.